This T cell receptor beta chain was captured by sequencing in a study of T cell repertoires in cytomegalovirus infection. Turning to the study itself: Public TCR beta signatures were indicative of both CMV infection and a matching HLA type. Broader study findings: Identification of carriers of CMV plus the relevant HLA was performed using cumulative public TCR beta family frequency. The response measured ex vivo was dominated by TCR beta clonotypes (HLA-C-restricted and CMV-specific).

TCRdb called the reads again in MiXCR, with one record for every CDR3 protein. Among around 630,000 distinct CDR3 sequences listed, 24% were seen once. With regard to this clonotype: The antigen is unknown.

This clonotype originated in a human donor in good health (CMV status not recorded). Some clones in this sample may be carry-over from other donors' samples. Sequencing input: CD8+ T cells from PBMCs.

CDR3 sequence: CASSLQSGVYGYTF. The CDR3 DNA is TGTGCCAGCAGCCTTCAAAGTGGGGTCTATGGCTACACCTTC. The chain recombines TRBV7-9 with TRBJ1-2; D remains unclear. The germline V gene has CDR1 SEHNR and CDR2 FQNEAQ (reference sequence). Trimming took off 5 bases at V and 4 bases at J, with 14 bases between the two ends. CDR3 length: 14 amino acids.